This T cell receptor (beta chain) was retrieved from a study of CD8+CD57+ T cells in acquired aplastic anemia. Study as a whole: Sorted CD4+ and CD8+ cells gave a mean 3.2 ug DNA, range roughly 0.2 to 27.4 ug. CD4+ cell libraries from healthy donors averaged approximately 9.8 million reads.

Trimming pared 6 bases from V and 6 bases from J, leaving 19 bases between. The CDR3 is made up of 15 amino acids. Findings and limits, study-wide: Between patients and controls, CD8+ Simpson's diversity did not vary significantly. Sharing between patients and controls was observed for about 27 CD8+ CDR3 sequences.

Using genomic DNA as the template, TCR beta VDJ and CDR3 profiling was carried out. MiXCR, run by TCRdb on the reads, gives a single entry per CDR3 protein. The sample consists of 98,000 or so distinct CDR3 sequences, approximately 49% of them appearing once. Concerning this clonotype: What it binds is not known.

The chain couples TRBV12-3 or TRBV12-4 to TRBJ2-3, with D perhaps matching TRBD2 (6 bases). The specimen sequenced was sorted CD4+, CD8+, or CD8+CD57+ T cells (not recorded which) from PBMCs. The TCR was taken from a human donor in good health, serving as a control. DNA for the CDR3: TGTGCCAGCAGACGCCGGGACTCGGGAAGGGATACGCAGTATTTT. Translation: CASRRRDSGRDTQYF.